This TCR beta chain was retrieved from a study of immune heterogeneity within non-small cell lung tumors. Across the whole study: In total, the tumors were 4 squamous cell carcinomas, about ten non-squamous carcinomas and 1 not otherwise specified. Findings of the study overall: T-cell receptor beta clonotypes at high frequency differed largely between individual patients. High-frequency clones unique to single sites coexisted with identical dominant CDR3 beta clonotypes that recurred across tumor sites within a patient.

Multiplex PCR relied on 32 V and 13 J primers to amplify TCR beta CDR3. Using its own MiXCR run on the multiplex PCR reads, TCRdb lists one record per CDR3 protein. The table includes 10,000 to 15,000 distinct CDR3 sequences, 20% to 25% detected once. Looked up from germline, CDR1 is SGDLS and CDR2 is YYNGEE. The CDR3 runs to 14 residues. Trimming stripped 4 bases from V and 7 bases from J, with 12 bases between. By its share, this clonotype is medium-sized (0.01 to 0.1%). Its antigen is not known. As template, the study used bulk tumor genomic DNA at around 630 ng per sample. Spaced far apart, several biopsies were taken from each primary tumor during surgery. Patients went through curative surgery, and their non-small cell lung cancer was untreated and newly diagnosed. Patients newly diagnosed with non-small cell lung cancer and having curative-intent surgery served as donors.

What was sequenced was lung tumor tissue. The receptor was isolated from a man between 60 and 70 years old with non-small cell lung cancer. The gene calls are TRBV9 and TRBJ1-6; TRBD1 might be the D (5 bases). CDR3 in amino acids: CASSFDSPNSPLHF. The CDR3 region has the DNA TGTGCCAGCAGCTTCGACAGTCCAAATTCACCCCTCCACTTT.